This TCR beta chain was sequenced in a study of T-cell reconstitution after alpha-beta-depleted transplantation in children. Whole-study results and caveats: T-cell counts and diversity were attributed mostly to newly produced T cells one year after transplant.

Trimming took 9 bases from V and 0 from J, leaving 15 bases between them. The germline V gene encodes CDR1 LGHNA and CDR2 YSLEER. CDR3 length: 15 residues. This clonotype was recorded a few times. Its target is unknown. A TCRbeta library incorporating unique molecular identifiers was prepared. MiXCR was run by TCRdb on the PCR reads, yielding one entry per CDR3 protein. The repertoire consists of fewer than 750,000 distinct CDR3 sequences, with more than 20% occurring once and the leading ten covering roughly 13%. V is TRBV4-3 and J is TRBJ2-1, with D hard to call. The material sequenced was PBMCs, mostly from graft donor cells, taken 360 days after TCRalphabeta/CD19-depleted stem cell transplant. The sequence derives from a boy in the first two years of life who had a stem cell transplant for acute myeloid leukemia, so the T cells may come from the graft donor. The CDR3 DNA follows: TGCGCCAGTTCCAGAAGAGAAAGCTCCTACAATGAGCAGTTCTTC. It translates to CASSRRESSYNEQFF.